Described below is a single T cell receptor (beta chain) sequence and its context. Its antigen is as yet unknown. The data were taken from a study of cytomegalovirus exposure and HLA in healthy donors. Findings and limits, study-wide: The study recorded 160 or so TCR beta chains that were cytomegalovirus-associated. There were some public TCRs occurring in many donors, but most TCR sequences were rare.

CDR1 is MNHNS and CDR2 is SASEGT in the germline V gene. Trimming removed 10 bases from V and 2 bases from J, with 12 bases in between. CDR3 length equals 13 residues. Clones were sequenced by immunoSEQ multiplex PCR, and TCRdb holds only the in-frame ones, with some missing. The repertoire includes about 73,000 clones, approximately 90% of them detected once, and 3% to 4% sits in the top ten. The receptor was derived from a woman under 30 in good health and CMV-seropositive. Specimen: PBMCs. V usage is TRBV6-1 and J usage is TRBJ1-5, with D possibly TRBD1 on 5 matching bases. The CDR3: CAIKSQGNQPQHF. DNA of the CDR3: TGTGCCATCAAATCACAGGGCAATCAGCCCCAGCATTTT.